These 26 T cell receptor beta chains were all obtained from the same sample, sequenced in a study of T cell clonotyping in hematopoietic cell transplantation. As to time point: recipient sample about 28 days before transplant, after cytoreduction. Repertoires were generated with immunoSEQ multiplex PCR, while TCRdb's copy carries only in-frame clones and drops some. This sample has about 10,000 clones, with about 90% found just once. This specimen was peripheral blood mononuclear cells, taken before stem cell transplant. These receptors originate from a woman aged 55-69 years with acute myeloid leukemia. Some clones in this sample may be carry-over from other donors' samples.

In its sample, this clone was seen once. The chain combines TRBV15 with TRBJ2-5; 8 bases fit TRBD2. CDR1 and CDR2 from the germline V gene are LNHNV and YYDKDF (reference sequence). The CDR3 loop spans 17 amino acids. J was trimmed by 2 bases and V by 1 base; bases with no gene match: 9. The CDR3 loop is CATSRGVRAGVQETQYF. The CDR3 DNA is TGTGCCACCAGCAGAGGGGTAAGAGCGGGAGTTCAAGAGACCCAGTACTTC.

The CDR3 coding sequence is TGCGCCAGCGGAATAGCGGGAGCGAGGGAGCAGTACTTC. This sequence encodes CASGIAGAREQYF. V is TRBV10-2 and J is TRBJ2-7, with 9 nucleotides matching TRBD2. Germline-derived CDR1 and CDR2 are WSHSY and SAAADI. The CDR3 is 13 amino acids. V was pared by 8 bases and J by 7 bases, with 9 bases of the junction left unmatched.

The chain links TRBV7-8 to TRBJ2-7, with D hard to call. CDR3 size: 14 residues. V lost 2 bases to trimming and J lost 4 bases, with 12 bases between them. Per the germline V gene, CDR1 is SGHVS and CDR2 is FQNEAQ. The CDR3 sequence: CASSLSRVGYEQYV. In DNA form, the CDR3 reads TGTGCCAGCAGCTTAAGTAGGGTGGGGTACGAGCAGTACGTC.

In its sample, this clone was seen once. The chain recombines TRBV6-1 with TRBJ2-1; 10 nucleotides match TRBD2. The CDR3 is 15 amino acids. Trimming took 2 bases from V and 9 from J; bases not matched to a gene: 7. The germline gives CDR1 MNHNS, CDR2 SASEGT. The CDR3 coding sequence is TGTGCCAGCAGTGAAACTAGCGGGACCTTTGGTGAGCAGTTCTTC. As protein: CASSETSGTFGEQFF.

A single count supports this clone. The rearrangement joins TRBV29-1 to TRBJ1-5; TRBD1 matches 8 bases. Germline V CDR1 and CDR2: SQVTM, ANQGSEA. With 6 bases clipped from V and 4 bases from J, the junction kept 5 bases outside the gene matches. CDR3 size: 13 residues. The CDR3: CSVATGGNQPQHF. The CDR3 bases are TGCAGCGTCGCCACAGGGGGGAATCAGCCCCAGCATTTT.

The chain links TRBV28 to TRBJ1-1; D unclear. CDR3 length equals 10 residues. Germline CDR1 is MDHEN and CDR2 is SYDVKM. Trimming removed 4 bases at V and 7 bases at J, with 4 bases between. CDR3 residues: CASSWNEAFF. The DNA for the CDR3 is TGTGCCAGCAGTTGGAATGAAGCTTTCTTT.

The J gene is TRBJ2-2, the V gene TRBV10-1, with 7 bases identical to TRBD1. The CDR3 consists of 13 residues. V gave up 10 bases and J gave up 0 bases; unmatched junction bases: 2. Germline V gene lookup returns CDR1 WNHNN and CDR2 SYGVQD (reference sequence). Here the CDR3 reads CAIDRANTGELFF. The CDR3 DNA is TGCGCCATCGACAGGGCGAACACCGGGGAGCTGTTTTTT.

The rearrangement links TRBV7-9 to TRBJ2-1; 12 nucleotides line up with TRBD2. V dropped 3 bases and J dropped 4; count of bases not matched to a gene: 7. Germline CDR1 is SEHNR and CDR2 is FQNEAQ (reference sequence). The CDR3 is made up of 17 amino acids. DNA of the CDR3: TGTGCCAGCAGCTTTGGACTAGCGGGAAGTTTGTACAATGAGCAGTTCTTC. Amino acid sequence: CASSFGLAGSLYNEQFF.

This chain connects TRBV30 to TRBJ2-7, with TRBD2 matching 7 bases. The trim removed 0 bases at V and 3 bases at J, leaving 5 bases unmatched. The CDR3 is made up of 14 amino acids. Germline-derived CDR1 and CDR2 are GTSNPN and SVGIG (reference sequence). The CDR3 coding sequence is TGTGCCTGGAGTGTTGCTGGGGGGGGCTACGAGCAGTACTTC. Encoded protein: CAWSVAGGGYEQYF.

This chain connects TRBV11-3 to TRBJ2-3, with TRBD2 identical over 12 bases. The CDR3 has 15 residues. The germline gives CDR1 SGHNT, CDR2 YENEEA. The ends lost 1 base at V and 7 bases at J; junction bases unmatched: 3. In nucleotides, the CDR3 is TGTGCCAGCAGCTTAGGGACTAGCGGGACGTATACGCAGTATTTT. This codes for CASSLGTSGTYTQYF. The variable domain in full, completed from reference TRBV11-3 and TRBJ2-3, reads EAGVVQSPRYKIIEKKQPVAFWCNPISGHNTLYWYLQNLGQGPELLIRYENEEAVDDSQLPKDRFSAERLKGVDSTLKIQPAELGDSAVYLCASSLGTSGTYTQYFGPGTRLTVL.

V usage is TRBV25-1 and J usage is TRBJ2-1, with a possible D match to TRBD2 (7 bases). Trimming pared 8 bases from V and 13 bases from J, leaving 24 bases between. Per germline, CDR1 MGHDK and CDR2 SYGVNS. CDR3 length: 14 residues. The CDR3 here is CASGGSRGGEEQFF. Here the CDR3 DNA reads TGTGCCAGCGGGGGGAGTAGGGGGGGCGAAGAACAGTTCTTC.

The chain employs TRBV4-1 and TRBJ2-1; tentatively, D is TRBD1 (6 bases). The V gene's germline CDR1 is MGHRA and CDR2 YSYEKL. Trimming shortened V by 4 bases and J by 7 bases, and 14 bases separated the two germline ends. This CDR3 region has 14 residues. The chain's CDR3 is CASSRAGERNEQFF. CDR3 nucleotide sequence: TGCGCCAGCAGCCGCGCAGGGGAGCGGAATGAGCAGTTCTTC.

The CDR3 DNA is TGTGCCAGTCGACTAGCGGGTTTCAGCACAGATACGCAGTATTTT. This gives the protein CASRLAGFSTDTQYF. This sequence joins TRBV6-5 and TRBJ2-3; 10 bases are a match to TRBD2. Trimming took 9 bases from V and 0 from J; bases not matched to a gene: 6. Germline lookup yields CDR1 MNHEY and CDR2 SVGAGI. The CDR3 length is 15 residues.

The V gene is TRBV28, the J gene TRBJ2-1; 8 nucleotides match TRBD2. Germline values: CDR1 MDHEN, CDR2 SYDVKM. V was clipped by 6 bases and J by 3 bases; unmatched bases: 7. The CDR3 sequence is 15 residues long. The CDR3 DNA reads as TGTGCCAGCAGGAACCCCAGCGGGAGCTACAATGAGCAGTTCTTC. Encoded protein: CASRNPSGSYNEQFF. The whole variable domain, filled in from reference TRBV28 and TRBJ2-1, reads DVKVTQSSRYLVKRTGEKVFLECVQDMDHENMFWYRQDPGLGLRLIYFSYDVKMKEKGDIPEGYSVSREKKERFSLILESASTNQTSMYLCASRNPSGSYNEQFFGPGTRLTVL.

The rearrangement uses TRBV7-3 and TRBJ2-5, with 8 bases identical to TRBD2. V shed 3 bases, J shed 4 bases, and the junction held 4 bases outside the gene matches. CDR1 and CDR2 from the germline V gene are SGHTA and FQGTGA. The CDR3 runs 14 residues. CDR3: CASSLRGLGETQYF. CDR3 nucleotide sequence: TGTGCCAGCAGCTTGAGGGGACTAGGAGAGACCCAGTACTTC. Using reference TRBV7-3 and TRBJ2-5 for the parts outside the CDR3, the full variable domain is GAGVSQTPSNKVTEKGKYVELRCDPISGHTALYWYRQSLGQGPEFLIYFQGTGAADDSGLPNDRFFAVRPEGSVSTLKIQRTERGDSAVYLCASSLRGLGETQYFGPGTRLLVL.

This chain links TRBV19 with TRBJ1-5, with D uncertain. The CDR3 totals 17 residues. With 4 bases removed from V and 2 bases from J, the gap between germline ends came to 18 bases. The germline gives CDR1 LNHDA, CDR2 SQIVND (reference sequence). CDR3 sequence (DNA): TGTGCCAGTAGTAGCCTCCGAGGCCAGAGGGGCAATCAGCCCCAGCATTTT. Translated: CASSSLRGQRGNQPQHF.

V gene TRBV28 combines with J gene TRBJ2-1, with 7 nucleotides matching TRBD2. The CDR3 runs to 17 residues. The germline gives CDR1 MDHEN, CDR2 SYDVKM. Germline trimming cut 7 bases from V and 0 bases from J; bases unmatched to any gene: 12. CDR3 sequence: CASTSGGREDSYNEQFF. The DNA for the CDR3 is TGTGCCAGCACCTCAGGTGGCCGGGAGGACTCCTACAATGAGCAGTTCTTC.

The chain has TRBV5-1 and TRBJ2-5; 16 bases are a match to TRBD2. Trimming removed 4 bases from V and 4 bases from J; junction bases left unmatched: 4. Germline lookup yields CDR1 SGHRS and CDR2 YFSETQ. The CDR3 runs 16 residues. CDR3 nucleotide sequence: TGCGCCAGCAGCCCGGGACTAGCGGGAGGGCGAGAGACCCAGTACTTC. Protein: CASSPGLAGGRETQYF.

This clone was detected a few times. The gene calls are TRBV7-3 and TRBJ1-2; 8 nucleotides agree with TRBD1. CDR3 length: 12 residues. Trimming at V came to 5 bases and at J to 6 bases, leaving 2 bases not matched to a gene. From germline, CDR1 is SGHTA and CDR2 FQGTGA. CDR3 protein: CASSVTGDGYTF. The CDR3 nucleotides are TGTGCCAGCAGCGTGACAGGGGATGGCTACACCTTC.

A few counts support this clone. The chain has TRBV7-9 and TRBJ2-5; 9 bases match TRBD2. With 4 bases clipped from V and 5 bases from J, the junction kept 5 bases outside the gene matches. CDR1 and CDR2 from the germline V gene are SEHNR and FQNEAQ (reference sequence). There are 14 residues in the CDR3. In DNA, the CDR3 is TGTGCCAGCAGCTCGACTAGCGGAGGGGAGACCCAGTACTTC. Protein sequence: CASSSTSGGETQYF.

This rearrangement joins TRBV4-1 to TRBJ2-7; 9 bases align to TRBD1. The CDR3 contains 14 residues. The germline V gene encodes CDR1 MGHRA and CDR2 YSYEKL. V gave up 1 base and J gave up 5 bases; unmatched junction bases: 3. In DNA, the CDR3 is TGCGCCAGCAGCCAAGGTCGGACAGGGGACGAGCAGTACTTC. It is translated as CASSQGRTGDEQYF.

The chain employs TRBV30 and TRBJ2-7; 7 nucleotides match TRBD2. V shed 4 bases, J shed 2 bases, and the junction held 2 bases outside the gene matches. Germline lookup yields CDR1 GTSNPN and CDR2 SVGIG (reference sequence). This CDR3 spans 12 amino acids. The CDR3 here is CAWTSGAYEQYF. DNA for the CDR3: TGTGCCTGGACTAGCGGCGCCTACGAGCAGTACTTC. The full variable domain, rest sourced from reference TRBV30 and TRBJ2-7, is SQTIHQWPATLVQPVGSPLSLECTVEGTSNPNLYWYRQAAGRGLQLLFYSVGIGQISSEVPQNLSASRPQDRQFILSSKKLLLSDSGFYLCAWTSGAYEQYFGPGTRLTVT.

The chain links TRBV19 to TRBJ2-5; D is perhaps TRBD1 (6 bases). The CDR3 is 17 amino acids. Per germline, CDR1 LNHDA and CDR2 SQIVND (reference sequence). The V and J ends lost 5 bases and 1 base respectively, with 20 bases between them. CDR3 sequence (DNA): TGTGCCAGTAGTCCCATTTTAGGGGGAGTGGGCCAAGAGACCCAGTACTTC. This encodes CASSPILGGVGQETQYF.

The chain combines TRBV9 with TRBJ1-4, with TRBD1 matching over 7 bases. The CDR3 loop spans 15 amino acids. Germline lookup yields CDR1 SGDLS and CDR2 YYNGEE. Trimming cost V 3 bases and J 0 bases; bases outside gene matches: 2. As DNA, the CDR3 is TGTGCCAGCAGCGAAGGACAGGCAACTAATGAAAAACTGTTTTTT. As protein: CASSEGQATNEKLFF.

The DNA for the CDR3 is TGCGCCAGCAGCCAAGGTCAGGGACAGGGGGATACTAACTATGGCTACACCTTC. Translation gives CASSQGQGQGDTNYGYTF. The J gene is TRBJ1-2, the V gene TRBV4-3; 11 nucleotides agree with TRBD1. Germline CDR1 LGHNA, CDR2 YSLEER. The CDR3 extends over 18 amino acids. Trimming removed 1 base from V and 0 bases from J; junction bases left unmatched: 7.

V and J are TRBV28 and TRBJ1-1; maybe TRBD1 (5 bases). Trimming shortened V by 8 bases and J by 1 base, and 14 bases separated the two germline ends. The CDR3 is 14 amino acids. Germline CDR1 is MDHEN and CDR2 is SYDVKM. The CDR3 nucleotides are TGTGCCAGCCAAGCGGGCGGGGCGAACACTGAAGCTTTCTTT. It yields the protein CASQAGGANTEAFF.